Presented here are 20 T cell receptor beta chains from one specimen sequenced in a study of blood T cell repertoires in COVID-19. Repertoires were generated with immunoSEQ multiplex PCR, while TCRdb's copy carries only in-frame clones and drops some. The sample contains 130,000 to 150,000 clones, around 89% of which appear only once. Sequences were obtained from peripheral blood. All receptors derive from a man younger than 30 with COVID-19, enrolled during active disease.

The chain combines TRBV7-2 with TRBJ2-5, with D uncertain. V shed 6 bases and J shed 5 bases, with 16 bases lying between them. This CDR3 spans 14 amino acids. Per the germline V gene, CDR1 is SGHTA and CDR2 is FQGNSA. The CDR3 spells CASSPKSDWETQYF. CDR3 sequence (DNA): TGTGCCAGCAGTCCAAAGAGCGATTGGGAGACCCAGTACTTC.

V and J are TRBV10-3 and TRBJ1-2; 8 bases align to TRBD1. V trimming: 0 bases; J trimming: 6 bases; junction bases outside the gene matches: 6. CDR3 size: 15 residues. Germline V gene sequence: CDR1 ENHRY, CDR2 SYGVKD. CDR3 region: CAISESFRTGNGYTF. The CDR3 DNA follows: TGTGCCATCAGTGAGTCCTTCCGGACAGGGAATGGCTACACCTTC.

Here the CDR3 reads CASSLGQGIFLNTEAFF. CDR3 sequence (DNA): TGCGCCAGCAGCTTGGGACAGGGGATCTTCTTGAACACTGAAGCTTTCTTT. This chain connects TRBV5-1 to TRBJ1-1; 8 bases line up with TRBD1. Trimming took 0 bases from V and 0 from J; bases not matched to a gene: 7. CDR1 is SGHRS and CDR2 is YFSETQ in the germline V gene. The CDR3 consists of 17 residues.

The chain couples TRBV11-3 to TRBJ1-3, with 7 positions matching TRBD1. The ends lost 4 bases at V and 0 bases at J; junction bases unmatched: 6. The length of the CDR3 is 16 residues. Germline CDR1 SGHNT, CDR2 YENEEA. CDR3 DNA sequence: TGTGCCAGCAGCTCCGGGACAGCGCACTCTGGAAACACCATATATTTT. It translates to CASSSGTAHSGNTIYF.

The CDR3: CAGGQGYSGNTIYF. CDR3 coding DNA: TGTGCCGGAGGACAGGGCTACTCTGGAAACACCATATATTTT. The genes are TRBV2 and TRBJ1-3, with 8 bases lining up with TRBD1. V dropped 11 bases and J dropped 0; count of bases not matched to a gene: 6. Germline CDR1 SNHLY, CDR2 FYNNEI. This CDR3 region has 14 residues.

This clone was seen only a few times. The V and J genes are TRBV12-3 or TRBV12-4 and TRBJ2-7; 8 bases align to TRBD1. The CDR3 spans 13 residues. The V and J ends lost 6 bases and 5 bases, in that order; junction bases with no gene match: 6. The DNA of the CDR3 is TGTGCCAGCAGCCGAGGACAGGGCCACGAGCAGTACTTC. Translated: CASSRGQGHEQYF.

The gene calls are TRBV4-3 and TRBJ2-7; 10 nucleotides align to TRBD2. The V and J ends lost 4 bases and 2 bases, in that order; junction bases with no gene match: 5. This CDR3 is built from 15 residues. CDR1 is LGHNA, CDR2 YSLEER, per germline. CDR3 sequence reads: CASSPSGSTPYEQYF. CDR3 bases: TGCGCCAGCAGCCCTAGCGGGAGTACCCCCTACGAGCAGTACTTC.

V usage is TRBV5-1 and J usage is TRBJ2-7; the D is unclear. Germline assignment: CDR1 SGHRS and CDR2 YFSETQ. Trimming stripped 2 bases from V and 1 base from J, with 10 bases between. The CDR3 loop spans 14 amino acids. The CDR3 protein is CASSFLELSYEQYF. The DNA of the CDR3 is TGCGCCAGCAGCTTTTTAGAATTATCCTACGAGCAGTACTTC.

This clone came up once. The chain is built from TRBV9 and TRBJ2-5, with a possible D match to TRBD1 (5 bases). Deletions cut 4 bases from V and 2 bases from J, with 21 bases between. From germline, CDR1 is SGDLS and CDR2 YYNGEE. The CDR3 totals 17 residues. The CDR3 coding sequence is TGTGCCAGCAGCTCTAACCCCTTGACAGCCTTACAAGAGACCCAGTACTTC. This codes for CASSSNPLTALQETQYF. Variable domain in full (rest from reference TRBV9 and TRBJ2-5): DSGVTQTPKHLITATGQRVTLRCSPRSGDLSVYWYQQSLDQGLQFLIQYYNGEERAKGNILERFSAQQFPDLHSELNLSSLELGDSALYFCASSSNPLTALQETQYFGPGTRLLVL.

This sequence joins TRBV5-5 and TRBJ2-7, with TRBD2 as a possible D gene (5 bases). CDR1 SGHKS and CDR2 YYEKEE come from the germline V gene (reference sequence). The CDR3 contains 16 residues. V lost 3 bases and J lost 2, with 18 bases in between. CDR3 amino acids: CASSSEPLRVPYEQYF. CDR3 bases: TGTGCCAGCAGCTCGGAGCCCCTGAGGGTCCCCTACGAGCAGTACTTC.

The chain joins TRBV2 to TRBJ2-7; 10 positions agree with TRBD2. Germline CDR1 SNHLY, CDR2 FYNNEI. This CDR3 is built from 16 residues. The V gene end was trimmed by 6 bases and the J gene end by 1 base; junction bases not matched to a gene: 9. CDR3 bases: TGTGCCAGCAGGGTCAGGAGCGGGAGGGCGTCCTACGAGCAGTACTTC. It encodes CASRVRSGRASYEQYF.

The rearrangement links TRBV19 to TRBJ2-6; maybe TRBD1 (5 bases). This CDR3 contains 14 residues. Trimming stripped 7 bases from V and 3 bases from J, with 10 bases between. In germline, CDR1 is LNHDA, CDR2 SQIVND (reference sequence). CDR3 coding DNA: TGTGCCAGTATGGGGCGATTTGGGGCCAACGTCCTGACTTTC. Protein: CASMGRFGANVLTF.

The V and J genes are TRBV5-6 and TRBJ2-2; 7 nucleotides match TRBD2. The germline gives CDR1 SGHDT, CDR2 YYEEEE. The length of the CDR3 is 16 residues. Unmatched junction bases numbered 7, after V lost 4 bases and J lost 1 base. The CDR3 reads CASSGFLAENTGELFF. CDR3 in DNA: TGTGCCAGCAGCGGGTTTCTAGCGGAGAACACCGGGGAGCTGTTTTTT. Full variable domain (remainder filled in from reference TRBV5-6 and TRBJ2-2): DAGVTQSPTHLIKTRGQQVTLRCSPKSGHDTVSWYQQALGQGPQFIFQYYEEEERQRGNFPDRFSGHQFPNYSSELNVNALLLGDSALYLCASSGFLAENTGELFFGEGSRLTVL.

The chain combines TRBV16 with TRBJ2-5, with 7 nucleotides matching TRBD1. CDR1 KGHSY and CDR2 FQNENV come from the germline V gene. CDR3 length: 14 residues. V lost 4 bases and J lost 7; bases outside the gene matches: 9. CDR3 region: CASSLRDRGGTQYF. The CDR3 DNA follows: TGTGCCAGCAGCCTCCGGGACAGAGGAGGGACCCAGTACTTC.

The chain employs TRBV24-1 and TRBJ2-3; 9 nucleotides match TRBD1. From germline, CDR1 is KGHDR and CDR2 SFDVKD. V shed 4 bases, J shed 5 bases, and the junction held 9 bases outside the gene matches. The CDR3 is 16 residues long. CDR3 nucleotides: TGTGCCACCAGTGACCGGGGACAGGGAAGGCTAGATACGCAGTATTTT. As protein: CATSDRGQGRLDTQYF.

This clone appeared many times. CDR3 DNA: TGTGCCAGCAGTCTAGAGCAGGGAGGGGGAGGGCCCGCAGATACGCAGTATTTT. This translates into CASSLEQGGGGPADTQYF. V usage is TRBV28 and J usage is TRBJ2-3; tentative D call: TRBD2 (7 bases). The germline CDR1 and CDR2 sequences are MDHEN and SYDVKM. The germline V and J ends were trimmed by 5 bases and 4 bases, with 25 bases remaining between them. The CDR3 sequence is 18 residues long. Full variable domain (rest looked up from reference TRBV28 and TRBJ2-3): DVKVTQSSRYLVKRTGEKVFLECVQDMDHENMFWYRQDPGLGLRLIYFSYDVKMKEKGDIPEGYSVSREKKERFSLILESASTNQTSMYLCASSLEQGGGGPADTQYFGPGTRLTVL.

The chain combines TRBV30 with TRBJ1-3; TRBD1 is a possible D gene (5 bases). This CDR3 is 13 amino acids long. The germline gives CDR1 GTSNPN, CDR2 SVGIG (reference sequence). The V end lost 0 bases, the J end lost 5 bases, and 8 bases lay between the germline ends. This chain's CDR3 is CAWSVRQRNTIYF. The CDR3 DNA reads TGTGCCTGGAGTGTACGACAGCGAAACACCATATATTTT.

This clone occurred a few times. V gene TRBV4-1 combines with J gene TRBJ1-2; 7 nucleotides agree with TRBD1. The CDR3 has 13 residues. CDR1 and CDR2 from the germline V gene are MGHRA and YSYEKL. Trimming took 3 bases from V and 5 from J; bases not matched to a gene: 3. CDR3 bases: TGCGCCAGCAGCCAGGCAGGGGGGTATGGCTACACCTTC. Its translation: CASSQAGGYGYTF.

The V gene is TRBV7-9, the J gene TRBJ1-2; maybe TRBD1 (5 bases). V lost 5 bases to trimming and J lost 1 base, with 14 bases between them. Per the germline V gene, CDR1 is SEHNR and CDR2 is FQNEAQ (reference sequence). This CDR3 is 15 amino acids long. The CDR3 sequence: CASSQTGRDNYGYTF. CDR3 coding DNA: TGTGCCAGCAGCCAAACGGGCAGGGATAACTATGGCTACACCTTC.

The rearrangement links TRBV2 to TRBJ2-3; tentatively, D is TRBD2 (5 bases). V was pared by 7 bases and J by 0 bases, with 11 bases between. Looked up from germline, CDR1 is SNHLY and CDR2 is FYNNEI. The CDR3 is 14 amino acids. The chain's CDR3 is CASNGLASTDTQYF. DNA for the CDR3: TGTGCCAGCAACGGGTTAGCGAGCACAGATACGCAGTATTTT.